Following are 7 T cell receptor beta chains from one sample sequenced in a study of blood T cell repertoires in COVID-19. Sequencing was performed with immunoSEQ multiplex PCR; in TCRdb, only in-frame clones are kept and a portion is missing. Of roughly 60,000 clones listed, about nine tenths were seen once; the top ten hold more than 9%. The sample was peripheral blood. The source is an elderly woman with active COVID-19.

The rearrangement uses TRBV19 and TRBJ2-4; maybe TRBD2 (6 bases). V lost 8 bases and J lost 8, with 28 bases in between. The germline V gene has CDR1 LNHDA and CDR2 SQIVND (reference sequence). There are 17 residues in the CDR3. The CDR3 bases are TGTGCCAGTCAATTAGGCCGATACGGGAGCAGTAAAGACATTCAGTACTTC. Amino acid sequence: CASQLGRYGSSKDIQYF.

V gene TRBV12-3 or TRBV12-4 combines with J gene TRBJ2-3, with a possible D match to TRBD2 (5 bases). V gave up 11 bases and J gave up 6 bases, with 6 bases separating them. The CDR3 runs to 9 residues. CDR3: CALADTQYF. The CDR3 DNA reads as TGTGCCCTAGCCGATACGCAGTATTTT.

The chain employs TRBV5-1 and TRBJ2-2, with 7 bases fitting TRBD1. Germline values: CDR1 SGHRS, CDR2 YFSETQ. Trimming took 4 bases from V and 2 from J; bases not matched to a gene: 5. This CDR3 spans 15 amino acids. CDR3 region: CASSQGQINTGELFF. CDR3 in DNA: TGCGCCAGCAGCCAGGGACAGATTAACACCGGGGAGCTGTTTTTT.

This clone has more than one count but fewer than ten. This sequence joins TRBV3-1 (or the pseudogene TRBV3-2) and TRBJ1-2; D gene unclear. Germline V gene sequence: CDR1 LGHDT, CDR2 YNNKEL (reference sequence). The CDR3 consists of 11 residues. V was cut by 5 bases and J by 6 bases, with 7 bases left in between. The CDR3 DNA follows: TGTGCCAGCAGCGCAGGCAATGGCTACACCTTC. Its protein product is CASSAGNGYTF.

This chain joins TRBV3-1 (or the pseudogene TRBV3-2) and TRBJ1-4; D not certain. Germline CDR1 and CDR2: LGHDT and YNNKEL (reference sequence). The CDR3 has 13 residues. With 6 bases removed from V and 1 base from J, the gap between germline ends came to 6 bases. Here the CDR3 DNA reads TGTGCCAGCAGTTCCTTAACTAATGAAAAACTGTTTTTT. Translating it yields CASSSLTNEKLFF.

V and J are TRBV11-2 and TRBJ2-1; D may be TRBD1 (6 bases). The CDR3 length is 15 residues. CDR1 SGHAT and CDR2 FQNNGV come from the germline V gene. The ends were cut back, 3 bases at V and 0 bases at J, with 9 bases in the middle. CDR3 nucleotides: TGTGCCAGCAGCTTTCAGGGGAGCTCCTACAATGAGCAGTTCTTC. Translating gives CASSFQGSSYNEQFF.

The J gene is TRBJ1-5, the V gene TRBV19; the D is unclear. Trimming removed 3 bases from V and 10 bases from J, with 16 bases in between. CDR1 and CDR2 (germline): LNHDA, SQIVND (reference sequence). The CDR3 contains 14 residues. The CDR3 region has the DNA TGTGCCAGTAGTATCGGCGGCGGGTCTGGTCCCCAGCATTTT. Amino acids: CASSIGGGSGPQHF.